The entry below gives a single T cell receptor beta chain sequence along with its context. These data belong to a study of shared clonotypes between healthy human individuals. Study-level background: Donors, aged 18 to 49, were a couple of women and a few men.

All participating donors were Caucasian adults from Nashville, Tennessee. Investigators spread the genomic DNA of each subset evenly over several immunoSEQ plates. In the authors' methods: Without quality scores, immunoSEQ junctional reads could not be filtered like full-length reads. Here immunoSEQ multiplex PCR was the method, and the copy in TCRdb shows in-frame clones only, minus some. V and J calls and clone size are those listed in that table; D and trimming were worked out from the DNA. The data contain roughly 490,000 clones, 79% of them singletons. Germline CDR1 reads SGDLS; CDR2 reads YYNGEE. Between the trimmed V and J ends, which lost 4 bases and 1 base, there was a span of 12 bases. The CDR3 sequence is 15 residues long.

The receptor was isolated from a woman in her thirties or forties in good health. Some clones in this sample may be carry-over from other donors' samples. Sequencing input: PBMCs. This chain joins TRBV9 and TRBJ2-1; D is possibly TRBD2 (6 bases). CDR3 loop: CASSSRDSSYNEQFF. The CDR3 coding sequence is TGTGCCAGCAGCTCCCGGGACTCTTCCTACAATGAGCAGTTCTTC.